These 20 T cell receptor beta chains originate from one sample sequenced in a study of shared clonotypes between healthy human individuals. Profiling relied on immunoSEQ multiplex PCR, and the TCRdb table lists in-frame clones only, not all of them. Of approximately 1,000,000 clones in the sample, approximately 80% were seen once. Sequences were obtained from memory CD4+ T cells from PBMCs. The subset here: CD45RA-negative fraction. Receptors were obtained from a man aged 18 to 29 in good health. Some clones in this sample may be carry-over from other donors' samples.

In its sample, this clone was seen many times. The gene calls are TRBV28 and TRBJ2-7; the match to TRBD1 covers 11 bases. The J segment lost 2 bases and the V segment lost 2 bases, leaving 2 bases of the junction unmatched. Germline V CDR1 and CDR2: MDHEN, SYDVKM. The CDR3 extends over 15 amino acids. The CDR3 protein is CASSLAGQGAYEQYF. Written as DNA, the CDR3 is TGTGCCAGCAGTTTAGCGGGACAGGGGGCCTACGAGCAGTACTTC.

The chain couples TRBV6-6 to TRBJ2-2, with no clear D. V lost 7 bases to trimming and J lost 3 bases, with 9 bases between them. The germline V gene encodes CDR1 MNHNY and CDR2 SVGAGI (reference sequence). CDR3 length: 13 amino acids. CDR3 residues: CASKGVDTGELFF. DNA of the CDR3: TGTGCCAGCAAGGGTGTGGACACCGGGGAGCTGTTTTTT.

This sequence joins TRBV28 and TRBJ2-7; 7 bases are a match to TRBD2. The CDR3 is 15 amino acids. V trimming: 3 bases; J trimming: 2 bases; junction bases outside the gene matches: 7. The V gene's germline CDR1 is MDHEN and CDR2 SYDVKM. CDR3: CASSFRLAETYEQYF. CDR3 DNA: TGTGCCAGCAGTTTCAGGCTAGCGGAAACCTACGAGCAGTACTTC.

This chain connects TRBV5-6 to TRBJ2-3; a possible D gene is TRBD2 (6 bases). CDR1 is SGHDT and CDR2 is YYEEEE in the germline V gene. V lost 6 bases and J 2 bases, leaving 19 bases between the germline ends. The CDR3 has 16 amino acids. DNA of the CDR3: TGTGCCAGCACCAGGGACCCCGGCGGGACCACAGATACGCAGTATTTT. Translated, it gives CASTRDPGGTTDTQYF.

The chain carries TRBV5-6 and TRBJ1-1, with 10 bases aligning to TRBD1. V was clipped by 5 bases and J by 0 bases; unmatched bases: 4. CDR1 and CDR2 (germline): SGHDT, YYEEEE. This CDR3 contains 15 residues. The CDR3 DNA follows: TGTGCCAGCAGGGGACAGGGGTTCATGAACACTGAAGCTTTCTTT. Translation gives CASRGQGFMNTEAFF. The full variable domain, with the rest looked up from reference TRBV5-6 and TRBJ1-1, is DAGVTQSPTHLIKTRGQQVTLRCSPKSGHDTVSWYQQALGQGPQFIFQYYEEEERQRGNFPDRFSGHQFPNYSSELNVNALLLGDSALYLCASRGQGFMNTEAFFGQGTRLTVV.

J is TRBJ2-3 and V is TRBV7-3; 9 bases line up with TRBD2. There are 14 residues in the CDR3. Germline V gene data show CDR1 as SGHTA and CDR2 as FQGTGA. Trimming removed 5 bases from V and 6 bases from J; junction bases left unmatched: 6. The CDR3 nucleotides read TGTGCCAGCAGCCCCGGGACTAGCCGCGATACGCAGTATTTT. This encodes CASSPGTSRDTQYF. The entire variable domain, with the rest obtained from reference TRBV7-3 and TRBJ2-3, is as follows: GAGVSQTPSNKVTEKGKYVELRCDPISGHTALYWYRQSLGQGPEFLIYFQGTGAADDSGLPNDRFFAVRPEGSVSTLKIQRTERGDSAVYLCASSPGTSRDTQYFGPGTRLTVL.

This clone was observed a few times. This chain connects TRBV7-8 to TRBJ2-3; a weak D match, TRBD2 (6 bases). V lost 7 bases and J 2 bases, leaving 13 bases between the germline ends. The CDR3 length is 14 residues. CDR1 and CDR2 from the germline V gene are SGHVS and FQNEAQ. CDR3 protein: CASTPTRYTDTQYF. The CDR3 nucleotides read TGTGCCAGCACCCCGACTAGGTACACAGATACGCAGTATTTT.

This chain links TRBV6-6 with TRBJ2-7, with D unresolved. This CDR3 has 15 residues. The germline CDR1 and CDR2 sequences are MNHNY and SVGAGI (reference sequence). V lost 7 bases and J lost 0, with 16 bases in between. CDR3 nucleotides: TGTGCCAGCACGCGCACCCCGGACGTCTCCTACGAGCAGTACTTC. Protein: CASTRTPDVSYEQYF.

This clone was found a few times. The J gene is TRBJ2-5, the V gene TRBV4-3; 12 bases match TRBD2. The CDR3 is 15 amino acids. Germline V gives CDR1 LGHNA, CDR2 YSLEER. Trimming cost V 4 bases and J 5 bases; bases outside gene matches: 5. CDR3 in amino acids: CASSLRLAGEETQYF. The CDR3 region has the DNA TGCGCCAGCAGCCTCCGACTAGCGGGAGAGGAGACCCAGTACTTC.

Turning to this clone: In the same sample, other DNA sequences code for this CDR3. The J gene is TRBJ1-2, the V gene TRBV9, with TRBD1 matching 7 bases. Germline lookup yields CDR1 SGDLS and CDR2 YYNGEE. The length of the CDR3 is 13 residues. V was pared by 4 bases and J by 8 bases, with 8 bases of the junction left unmatched. The CDR3 coding sequence is TGTGCCAGCAGCCCGAGGGGGCGGGGCGGCTACACCTTC. This codes for CASSPRGRGGYTF.

A note on this clone: Other DNA sequences within the sample encode an identical CDR3. The J gene is TRBJ2-5, the V gene TRBV6-1; 11 positions agree with TRBD2. This CDR3 comprises 14 residues. Germline lookup yields CDR1 MNHNS and CDR2 SASEGT. The J segment lost 5 bases and the V segment lost 7 bases, leaving 6 bases of the junction unmatched. Here the CDR3 reads CASNPIAGGETQYF. Written as DNA, the CDR3 is TGTGCCAGCAACCCTATAGCGGGAGGGGAGACCCAGTACTTC.

The V call is TRBV7-2, the J call TRBJ2-1; D is perhaps TRBD1 or TRBD2 (5 bases each). The germline V gene encodes CDR1 SGHTA and CDR2 FQGNSA. The CDR3 has 13 residues. V was trimmed by 5 bases and J by 10 bases, leaving 15 bases between them. The CDR3 DNA sequence: TGTGCCAGCAGCCAGGCAGTGGGGGACGAGCAGTTCTTC. Its protein is CASSQAVGDEQFF.

This chain uses TRBV5-1 with TRBJ2-7, with 11 positions matching TRBD2. Germline V CDR1 and CDR2: SGHRS, YFSETQ. Trimming at V came to 4 bases and at J to 0 bases, leaving 6 bases not matched to a gene. The CDR3 is made up of 16 amino acids. The CDR3 region has the DNA TGCGCCAGCAGCCTGGGACTAGCGGACCCCTCCTACGAGCAGTACTTC. Its translation is CASSLGLADPSYEQYF. The variable domain in full, with the rest retrieved from reference TRBV5-1 and TRBJ2-7, is KAGVTQTPRYLIKTRGQQVTLSCSPISGHRSVSWYQQTPGQGLQFLFEYFSETQRNKGNFPGRFSGRQFSNSRSEMNVSTLELGDSALYLCASSLGLADPSYEQYFGPGTRLTVT.

This chain uses TRBV5-1 with TRBJ2-1; maybe TRBD2 (6 bases). V lost 7 bases and J lost 2, with 16 bases in between. CDR1 and CDR2 from the germline V gene are SGHRS and YFSETQ. The CDR3 contains 15 residues. In nucleotides, the CDR3 is TGCGCCAGCGCTCGCGGGACGGAACCCTACAATGAGCAGTTCTTC. This translates into CASARGTEPYNEQFF. The variable domain in full, completed from reference TRBV5-1 and TRBJ2-1, reads KAGVTQTPRYLIKTRGQQVTLSCSPISGHRSVSWYQQTPGQGLQFLFEYFSETQRNKGNFPGRFSGRQFSNSRSEMNVSTLELGDSALYLCASARGTEPYNEQFFGPGTRLTVL.

This clone has just one count. This chain links TRBV28 with TRBJ1-1; D possibly corresponds to TRBD1 (5 bases). V was cut by 6 bases and J by 10 bases, with 12 bases left in between. The CDR3 loop spans 11 amino acids. Germline loops: CDR1 MDHEN, CDR2 SYDVKM. The DNA of the CDR3 is TGTGCCAGCAGGACAGCTGGGGGAGCTTTCTTT. It is translated as CASRTAGGAFF. Together with reference TRBV28 and TRBJ1-1, the CDR3 gives the full variable domain: DVKVTQSSRYLVKRTGEKVFLECVQDMDHENMFWYRQDPGLGLRLIYFSYDVKMKEKGDIPEGYSVSREKKERFSLILESASTNQTSMYLCASRTAGGAFFGQGTRLTVV.

For this clone: Possible read error: a much larger clone is one base away. Other DNA sequences in the sample encode the same CDR3. This sequence joins TRBV7-2 and TRBJ1-1, with 10 bases fitting TRBD1. This CDR3 contains 15 residues. CDR1 is SGHTA and CDR2 is FQGNSA in the germline V gene. The trim removed 9 bases at V and 12 bases at J, leaving 19 bases unmatched. The CDR3 protein is CASSVPGTGVNKPFF. The CDR3, as DNA: TGTGCCAGTAGCGTTCCCGGGACAGGGGTAAACAAGCCTTTCTTT.

The chain joins TRBV28 to TRBJ2-2; 8 nucleotides align to TRBD2. This CDR3 is 14 amino acids long. The germline gives CDR1 MDHEN, CDR2 SYDVKM. J was trimmed by 5 bases and V by 7 bases; bases with no gene match: 6. The CDR3 DNA reads TGTGCCAGCAATCGCGGGAGGTGGACCGGGGAGCTGTTTTTT. This codes for CASNRGRWTGELFF.

The rearrangement links TRBV28 to TRBJ1-5; TRBD1 might be the D (6 bases). V was clipped by 6 bases and J by 0 bases, with 12 bases between them. The CDR3 covers 15 residues. Germline V CDR1 and CDR2: MDHEN, SYDVKM. In nucleotides, the CDR3 is TGTGCCAGCAGACAAGGGGGGTTTAGCAATCAGCCCCAGCATTTT. Its protein product is CASRQGGFSNQPQHF.

This chain uses TRBV5-1 with TRBJ2-5; the D gene is possibly TRBD2 (6 bases). The CDR3 contains 16 residues. Deletions cut 0 bases from V and 4 bases from J, with 16 bases between. Germline CDR1 SGHRS, CDR2 YFSETQ. The CDR3 nucleotides read TGCGCCAGCAGCTTGGCTCTAGCGCCAGGTGGAGAGACCCAGTACTTC. Translation gives CASSLALAPGGETQYF.

This chain uses TRBV5-1 with TRBJ1-2; D not resolved. The CDR3 covers 15 residues. The germline V gene encodes CDR1 SGHRS and CDR2 YFSETQ. V was pared by 4 bases and J by 3 bases, with 16 bases between. CDR3 in amino acids: CASSPDQVPYYGYTF. CDR3 coding DNA: TGCGCCAGCAGCCCGGACCAGGTCCCCTACTATGGCTACACCTTC.